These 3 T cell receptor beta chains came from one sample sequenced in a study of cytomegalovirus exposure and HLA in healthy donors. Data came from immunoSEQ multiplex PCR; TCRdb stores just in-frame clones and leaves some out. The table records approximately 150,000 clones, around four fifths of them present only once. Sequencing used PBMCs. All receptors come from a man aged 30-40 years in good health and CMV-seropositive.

The CDR3 bases are TGTGCAAGTCGCTTAGAACAGGGGGCTCCCCTATACAATGAGCAGTTCTTC. Its protein product is CASRLEQGAPLYNEQFF. V and J are TRBV12-2 and TRBJ2-1; TRBD1 was called by the table and not checked on the DNA. TRBV12-2 represents a pseudogene. The CDR3 has 17 amino acids.

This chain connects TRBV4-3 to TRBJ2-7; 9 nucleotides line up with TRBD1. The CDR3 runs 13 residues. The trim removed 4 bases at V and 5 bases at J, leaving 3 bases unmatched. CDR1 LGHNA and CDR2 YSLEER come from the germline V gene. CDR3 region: CASSRDRANEQYF. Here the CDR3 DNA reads TGCGCCAGCAGCCGGGACAGGGCCAACGAGCAGTACTTC.

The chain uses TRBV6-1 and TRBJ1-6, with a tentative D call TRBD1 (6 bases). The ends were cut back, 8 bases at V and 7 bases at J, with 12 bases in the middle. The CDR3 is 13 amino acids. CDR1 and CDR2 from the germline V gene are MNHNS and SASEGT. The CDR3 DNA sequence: TGTGCCAGCGGGGACATTTCCAATTCACCCCTCCACTTT. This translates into CASGDISNSPLHF.